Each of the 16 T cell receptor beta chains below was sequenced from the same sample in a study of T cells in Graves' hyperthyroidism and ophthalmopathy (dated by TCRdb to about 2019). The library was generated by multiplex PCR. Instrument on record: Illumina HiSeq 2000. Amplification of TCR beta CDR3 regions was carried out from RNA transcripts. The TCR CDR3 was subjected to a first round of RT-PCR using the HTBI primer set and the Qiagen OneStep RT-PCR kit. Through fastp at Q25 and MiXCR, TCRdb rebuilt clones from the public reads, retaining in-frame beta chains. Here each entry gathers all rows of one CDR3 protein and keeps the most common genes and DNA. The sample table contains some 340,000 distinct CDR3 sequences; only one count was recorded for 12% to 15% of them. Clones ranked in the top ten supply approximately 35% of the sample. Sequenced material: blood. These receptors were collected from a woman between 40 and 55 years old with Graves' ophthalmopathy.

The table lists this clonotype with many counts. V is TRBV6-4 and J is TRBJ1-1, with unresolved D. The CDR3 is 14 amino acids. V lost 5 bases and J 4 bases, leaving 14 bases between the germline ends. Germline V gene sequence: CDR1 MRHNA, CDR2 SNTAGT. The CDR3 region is CASSQEEFGTEAFF. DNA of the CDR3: TGTGCCAGCAGTCAGGAGGAATTCGGCACTGAAGCTTTCTTT.

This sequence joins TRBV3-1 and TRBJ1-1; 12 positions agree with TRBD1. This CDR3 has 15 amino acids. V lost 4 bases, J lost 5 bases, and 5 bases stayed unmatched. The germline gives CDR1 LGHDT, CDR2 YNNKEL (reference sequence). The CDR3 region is CASSRGDRGRTEAFF. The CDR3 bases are TGTGCCAGCAGCCGAGGGGACAGGGGGCGGACTGAAGCTTTCTTT.

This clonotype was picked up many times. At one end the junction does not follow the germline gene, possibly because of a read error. The CDR3 sequence is CASREDPKSTDTQYF. The CDR3, as DNA: TGTGCCAGCAGGGAAGATCCGAAGAGCACAGATACGCAGTATTTT. This chain links TRBV2 with TRBJ2-3; D uncertain. The CDR3 contains 15 residues. Germline values: CDR1 SNHLY, CDR2 FYNNEI.

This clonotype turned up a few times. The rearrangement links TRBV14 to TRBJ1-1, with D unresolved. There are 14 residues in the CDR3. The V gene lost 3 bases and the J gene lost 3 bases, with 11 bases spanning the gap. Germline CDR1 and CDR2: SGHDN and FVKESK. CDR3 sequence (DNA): TGTGCCAGCAGCCATTATGCGGACGACACTGAAGCTTTCTTT. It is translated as CASSHYADDTEAFF.

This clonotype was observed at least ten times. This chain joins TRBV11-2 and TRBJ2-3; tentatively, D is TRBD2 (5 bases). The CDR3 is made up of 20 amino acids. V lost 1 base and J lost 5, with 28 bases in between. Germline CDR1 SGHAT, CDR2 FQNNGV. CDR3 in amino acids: CASSLAISVRRVGRGDTQYF. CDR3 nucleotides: TGTGCCAGCAGCTTAGCGATTAGCGTTCGTCGTGTGGGGAGAGGAGATACGCAGTATTTT. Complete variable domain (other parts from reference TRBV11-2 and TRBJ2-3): EAGVAQSPRYKIIEKRQSVAFWCNPISGHATLYWYQQILGQGPKLLIQFQNNGVVDDSQLPKDRFSAERLKGVDSTLKIQPAKLEDSAVYLCASSLAISVRRVGRGDTQYFGPGTRLTVL.

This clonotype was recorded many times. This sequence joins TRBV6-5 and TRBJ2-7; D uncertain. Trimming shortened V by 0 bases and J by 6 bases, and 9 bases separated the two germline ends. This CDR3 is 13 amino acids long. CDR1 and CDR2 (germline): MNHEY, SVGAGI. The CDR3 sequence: CASSYSFGFEQYF. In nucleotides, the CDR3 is TGTGCCAGCAGTTACTCTTTCGGATTCGAGCAGTACTTC.

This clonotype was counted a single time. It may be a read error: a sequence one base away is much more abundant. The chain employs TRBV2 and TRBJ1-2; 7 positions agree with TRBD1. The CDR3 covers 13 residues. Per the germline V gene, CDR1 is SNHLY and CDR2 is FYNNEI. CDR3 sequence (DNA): TGTGACAGCAATCAGGGGACAGACTATGGCTACACCTTC. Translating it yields CDSNQGTDYGYTF.

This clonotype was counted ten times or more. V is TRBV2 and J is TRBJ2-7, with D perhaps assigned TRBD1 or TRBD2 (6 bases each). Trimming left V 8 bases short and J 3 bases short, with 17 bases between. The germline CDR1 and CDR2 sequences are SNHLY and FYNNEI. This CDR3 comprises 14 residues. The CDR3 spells CASLRGALRYEQYF. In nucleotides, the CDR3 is TGTGCCAGCCTGAGGGGGGCGCTTCGCTACGAGCAGTACTTC.

As DNA, the CDR3 is TGCAGCCCAGGGGGCGCAAACTATGGCTACACCTTC. It yields the protein CSPGGANYGYTF. The chain has TRBV20-1 and TRBJ1-2, with TRBD1 identical over 8 bases. In germline, CDR1 is DFQATT, CDR2 SNEGSKA (reference sequence). The CDR3 is 12 amino acids.

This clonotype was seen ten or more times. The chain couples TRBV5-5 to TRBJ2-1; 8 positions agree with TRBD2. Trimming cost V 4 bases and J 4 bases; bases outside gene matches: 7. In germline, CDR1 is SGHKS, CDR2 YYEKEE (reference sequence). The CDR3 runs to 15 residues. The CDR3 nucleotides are TGTGCCAGCAGCATACTAGCGGAGCCGTACAATGAGCAGTTCTTC. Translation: CASSILAEPYNEQFF.

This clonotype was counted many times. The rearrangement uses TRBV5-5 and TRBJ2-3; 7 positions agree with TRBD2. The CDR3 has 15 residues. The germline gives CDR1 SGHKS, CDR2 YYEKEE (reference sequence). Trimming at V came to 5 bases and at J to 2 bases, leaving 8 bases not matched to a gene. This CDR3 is CASRPLGGDTDTQYF. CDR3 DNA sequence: TGTGCCAGCAGGCCCCTGGGGGGGGACACAGATACGCAGTATTTT.

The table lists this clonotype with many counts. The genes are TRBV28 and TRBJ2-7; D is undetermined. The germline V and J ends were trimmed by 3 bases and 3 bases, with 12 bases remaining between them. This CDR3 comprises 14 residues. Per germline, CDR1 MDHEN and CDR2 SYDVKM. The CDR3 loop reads CASSFGTTNYEQYF. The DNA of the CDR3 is TGTGCCAGCAGTTTCGGTACCACGAACTACGAGCAGTACTTC. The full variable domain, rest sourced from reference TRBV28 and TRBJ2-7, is DVKVTQSSRYLVKRTGEKVFLECVQDMDHENMFWYRQDPGLGLRLIYFSYDVKMKEKGDIPEGYSVSREKKERFSLILESASTNQTSMYLCASSFGTTNYEQYFGPGTRLTVT.

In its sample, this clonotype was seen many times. The CDR3 coding sequence is TGTGCCAGCAGCTTAGGACTTGGGGGTGGAAACACCATATATTTT. Its protein product is CASSLGLGGGNTIYF. The gene calls are TRBV11-2 and TRBJ1-3; tentative D call: TRBD1 (5 bases). The length of the CDR3 is 15 residues. Germline CDR1 and CDR2: SGHAT and FQNNGV. V was clipped by 1 base and J by 3 bases, with 10 bases between them.

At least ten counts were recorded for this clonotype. The CDR3 DNA sequence: TGTGCCAGCAGTGAATACAGGGGAGAAAATGAGCAGTTCTTC. This codes for CASSEYRGENEQFF. The chain is built from TRBV2 and TRBJ2-1, with TRBD1 matching 7 bases. After removal of 2 bases from V and 7 bases from J, the junction contained 5 bases not matched to a gene. Germline CDR1 is SNHLY and CDR2 is FYNNEI. This CDR3 is 14 amino acids long.

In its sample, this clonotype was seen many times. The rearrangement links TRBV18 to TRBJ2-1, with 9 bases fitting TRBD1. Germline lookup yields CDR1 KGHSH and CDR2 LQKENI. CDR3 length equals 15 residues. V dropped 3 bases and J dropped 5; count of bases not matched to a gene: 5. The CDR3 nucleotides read TGTGCCAGCTCACCCACCGGGACAGGGCACAATGAGCAGTTCTTC. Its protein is CASSPTGTGHNEQFF.

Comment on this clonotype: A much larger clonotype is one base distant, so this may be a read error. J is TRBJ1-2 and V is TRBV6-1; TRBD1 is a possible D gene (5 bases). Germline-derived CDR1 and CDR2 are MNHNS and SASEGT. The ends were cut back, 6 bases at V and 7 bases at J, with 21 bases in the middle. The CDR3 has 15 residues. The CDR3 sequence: CASRIPGAGGFGYTF. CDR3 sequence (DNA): TGTGCCAGCAGGATACCCGGGGCAGGAGGTTTTGGCTACACCTTC.